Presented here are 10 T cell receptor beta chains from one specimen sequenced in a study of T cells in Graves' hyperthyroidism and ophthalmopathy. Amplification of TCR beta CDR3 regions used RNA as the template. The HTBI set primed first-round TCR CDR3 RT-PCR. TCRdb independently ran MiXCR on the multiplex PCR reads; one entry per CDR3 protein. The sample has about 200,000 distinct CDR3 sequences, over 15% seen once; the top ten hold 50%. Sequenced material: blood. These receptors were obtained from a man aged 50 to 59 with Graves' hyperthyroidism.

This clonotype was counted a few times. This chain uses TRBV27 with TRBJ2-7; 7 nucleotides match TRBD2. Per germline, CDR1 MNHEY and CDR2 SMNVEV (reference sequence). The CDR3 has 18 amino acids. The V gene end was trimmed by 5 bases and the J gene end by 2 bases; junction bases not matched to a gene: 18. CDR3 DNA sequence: TGTGCCAGCAGTCCGATCCCCCAGCGGGAATGGAGCACCTACGAGCAGTACTTC. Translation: CASSPIPQREWSTYEQYF.

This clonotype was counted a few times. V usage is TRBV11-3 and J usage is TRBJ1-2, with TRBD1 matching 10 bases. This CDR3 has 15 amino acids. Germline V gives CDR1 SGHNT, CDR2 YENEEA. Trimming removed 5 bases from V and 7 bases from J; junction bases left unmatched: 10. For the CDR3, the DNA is TGTGCCAGCAGCCTAGGGACAGGGGATGGCTTTGGCTACACCTTC. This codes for CASSLGTGDGFGYTF.

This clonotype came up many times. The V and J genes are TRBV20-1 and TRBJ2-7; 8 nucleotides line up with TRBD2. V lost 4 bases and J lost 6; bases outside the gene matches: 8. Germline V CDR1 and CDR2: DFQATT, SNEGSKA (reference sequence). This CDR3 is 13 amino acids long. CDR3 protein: CSATPGLEIEQYF. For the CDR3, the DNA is TGCAGTGCTACCCCGGGACTAGAAATCGAGCAGTACTTC.

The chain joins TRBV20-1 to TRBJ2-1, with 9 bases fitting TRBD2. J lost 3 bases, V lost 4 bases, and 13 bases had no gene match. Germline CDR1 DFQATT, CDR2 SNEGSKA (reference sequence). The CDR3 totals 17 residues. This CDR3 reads CSATPQPSSGNYNEQFF. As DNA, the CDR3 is TGCAGTGCTACGCCCCAGCCCTCTAGCGGGAACTACAATGAGCAGTTCTTC.

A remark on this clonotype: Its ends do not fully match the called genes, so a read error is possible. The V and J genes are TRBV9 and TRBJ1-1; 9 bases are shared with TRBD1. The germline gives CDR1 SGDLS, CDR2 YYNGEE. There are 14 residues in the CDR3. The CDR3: CASSSQGAGTETFF. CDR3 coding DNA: TGTGCCAGCAGTTCACAGGGGGCAGGGACTGAAACTTTCTTT.

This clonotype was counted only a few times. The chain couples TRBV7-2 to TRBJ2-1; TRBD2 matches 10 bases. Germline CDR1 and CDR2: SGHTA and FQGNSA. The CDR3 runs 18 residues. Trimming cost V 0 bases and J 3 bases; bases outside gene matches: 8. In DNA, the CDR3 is TGTGCCAGCAGCTTAGCCTCTTCTAGCGGGAGAATCTACAATGAGCAGTTCTTC. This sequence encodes CASSLASSSGRIYNEQFF.

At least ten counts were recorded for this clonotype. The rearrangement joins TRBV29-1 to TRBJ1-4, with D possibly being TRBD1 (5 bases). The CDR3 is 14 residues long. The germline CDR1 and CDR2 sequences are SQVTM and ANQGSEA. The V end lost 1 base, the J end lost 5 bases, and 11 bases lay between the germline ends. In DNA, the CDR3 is TGCAGCGTTGAAGGGTCAGGGCCAAATGAAAAACTGTTTTTT. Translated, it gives CSVEGSGPNEKLFF.

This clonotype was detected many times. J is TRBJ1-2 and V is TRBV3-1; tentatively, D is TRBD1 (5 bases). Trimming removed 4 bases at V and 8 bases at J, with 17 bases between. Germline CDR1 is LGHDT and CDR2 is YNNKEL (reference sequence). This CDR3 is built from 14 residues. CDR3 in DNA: TGTGCCAGCAGCCTCGGAGGAGGACGGGACGGCTACACCTTC. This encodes CASSLGGGRDGYTF.

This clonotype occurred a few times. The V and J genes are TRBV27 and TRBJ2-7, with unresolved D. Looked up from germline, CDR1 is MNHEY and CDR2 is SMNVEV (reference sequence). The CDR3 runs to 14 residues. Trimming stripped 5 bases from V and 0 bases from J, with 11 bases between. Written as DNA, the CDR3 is TGTGCCAGCAGTCCGCCAGTAAGCTCCTACGAGCAGTACTTC. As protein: CASSPPVSSYEQYF.

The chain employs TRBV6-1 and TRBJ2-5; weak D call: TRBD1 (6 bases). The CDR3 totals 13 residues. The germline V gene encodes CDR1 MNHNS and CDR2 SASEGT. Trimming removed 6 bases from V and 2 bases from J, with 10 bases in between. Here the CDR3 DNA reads TGTGCCAGCAGCCATGGACAGCAAGAGACCCAGTACTTC. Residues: CASSHGQQETQYF.